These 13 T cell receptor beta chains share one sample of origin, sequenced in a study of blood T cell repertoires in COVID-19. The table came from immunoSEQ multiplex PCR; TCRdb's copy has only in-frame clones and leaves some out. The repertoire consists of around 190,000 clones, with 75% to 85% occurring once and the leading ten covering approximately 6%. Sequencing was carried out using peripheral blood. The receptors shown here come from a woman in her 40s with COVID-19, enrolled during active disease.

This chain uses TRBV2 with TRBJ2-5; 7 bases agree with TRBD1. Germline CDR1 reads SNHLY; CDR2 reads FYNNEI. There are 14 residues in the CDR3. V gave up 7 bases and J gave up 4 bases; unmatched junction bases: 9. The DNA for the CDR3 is TGTGCCAGCAACCTCCGAGGGGGCGGAGAGACCCAGTACTTC. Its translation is CASNLRGGGETQYF.

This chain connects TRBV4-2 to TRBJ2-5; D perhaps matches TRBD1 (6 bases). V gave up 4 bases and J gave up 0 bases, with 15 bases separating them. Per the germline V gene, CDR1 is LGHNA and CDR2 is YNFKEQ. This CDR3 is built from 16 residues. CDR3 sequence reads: CASSRNSGTNQETQYF. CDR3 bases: TGTGCCAGCAGCCGAAACTCGGGGACAAACCAAGAGACCCAGTACTTC.

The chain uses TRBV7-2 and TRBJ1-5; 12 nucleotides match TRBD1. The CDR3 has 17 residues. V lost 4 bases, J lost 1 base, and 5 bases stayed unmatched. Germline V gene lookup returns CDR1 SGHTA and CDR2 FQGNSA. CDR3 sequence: CASSSGQGAGSNQPQHF. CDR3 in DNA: TGTGCCAGCAGCTCGGGACAGGGGGCAGGAAGCAATCAGCCCCAGCATTTT.

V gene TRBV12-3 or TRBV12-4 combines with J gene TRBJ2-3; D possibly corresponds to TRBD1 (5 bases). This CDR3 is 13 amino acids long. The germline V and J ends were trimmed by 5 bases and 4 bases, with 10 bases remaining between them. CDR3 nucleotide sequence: TGTGCCAGCAGTAATGGGGCCCCAGATACGCAGTATTTT. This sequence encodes CASSNGAPDTQYF.

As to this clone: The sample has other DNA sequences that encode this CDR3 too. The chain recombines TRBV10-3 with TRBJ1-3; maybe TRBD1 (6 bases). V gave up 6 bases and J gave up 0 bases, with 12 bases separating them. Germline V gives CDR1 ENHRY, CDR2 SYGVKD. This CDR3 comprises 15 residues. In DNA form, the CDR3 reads TGTGCCATCAGCCCGGACAGTCTCTCTGGAAACACCATATATTTT. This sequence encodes CAISPDSLSGNTIYF.

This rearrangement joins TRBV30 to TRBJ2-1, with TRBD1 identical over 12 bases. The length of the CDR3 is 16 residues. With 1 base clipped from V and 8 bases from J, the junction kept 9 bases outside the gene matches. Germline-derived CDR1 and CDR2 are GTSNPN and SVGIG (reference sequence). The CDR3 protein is CAWSGAWDRGLHEQFF. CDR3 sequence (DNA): TGTGCCTGGAGTGGGGCGTGGGACAGGGGGCTCCATGAGCAGTTCTTC.

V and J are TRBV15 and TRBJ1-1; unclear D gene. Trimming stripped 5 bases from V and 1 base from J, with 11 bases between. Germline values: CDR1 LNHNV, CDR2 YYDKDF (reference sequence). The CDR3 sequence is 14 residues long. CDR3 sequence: CATSGREGNTEAFF. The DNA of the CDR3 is TGTGCCACCAGCGGTAGGGAGGGGAACACTGAAGCTTTCTTT. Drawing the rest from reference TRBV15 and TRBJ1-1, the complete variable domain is DAMVIQNPRYQVTQFGKPVTLSCSQTLNHNVMYWYQQKSSQAPKLLFHYYDKDFNNEADTPDNFQSRRPNTSFCFLDIRSPGLGDTAMYLCATSGREGNTEAFFGQGTRLTVV.

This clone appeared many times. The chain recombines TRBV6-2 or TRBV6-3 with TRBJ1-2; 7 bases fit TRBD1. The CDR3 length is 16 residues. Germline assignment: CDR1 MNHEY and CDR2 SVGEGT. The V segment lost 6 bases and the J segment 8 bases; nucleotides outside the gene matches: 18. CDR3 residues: CASSLQQGYDAEGYTF. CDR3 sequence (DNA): TGTGCCAGCAGCCTGCAACAGGGGTATGATGCGGAAGGCTACACCTTC.

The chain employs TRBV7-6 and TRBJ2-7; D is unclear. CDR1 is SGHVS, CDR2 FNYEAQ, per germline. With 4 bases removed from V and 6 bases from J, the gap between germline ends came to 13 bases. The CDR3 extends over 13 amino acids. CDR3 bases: TGTGCCAGCAGCTCCCCCTCCCCCAGCGAGCAGTACTTC. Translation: CASSSPSPSEQYF.

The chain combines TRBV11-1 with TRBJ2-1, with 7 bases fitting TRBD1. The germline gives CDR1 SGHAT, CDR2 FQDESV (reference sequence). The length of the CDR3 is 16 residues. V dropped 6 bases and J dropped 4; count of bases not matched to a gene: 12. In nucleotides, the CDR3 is TGTGCCAGCAGTCTGACAGGGTCAGAGAATTACAATGAGCAGTTCTTC. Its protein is CASSLTGSENYNEQFF.

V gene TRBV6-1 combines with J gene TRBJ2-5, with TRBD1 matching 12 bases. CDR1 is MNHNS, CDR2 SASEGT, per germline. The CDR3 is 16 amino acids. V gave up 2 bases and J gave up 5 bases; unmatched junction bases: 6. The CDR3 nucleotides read TGTGCCAGCAGTGAATACGGGGACAGGGGGCTTGAGACCCAGTACTTC. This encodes CASSEYGDRGLETQYF.

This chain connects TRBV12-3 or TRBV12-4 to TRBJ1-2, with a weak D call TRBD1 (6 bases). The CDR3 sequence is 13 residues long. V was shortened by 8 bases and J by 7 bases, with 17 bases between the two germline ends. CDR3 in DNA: TGTGCCAGCGGAGGACAGAGCGGTGTTGGCTACACCTTC. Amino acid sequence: CASGGQSGVGYTF.

This chain's CDR3 is CASSMALAGGPATDTQYF. CDR3 nucleotides: TGTGCCAGTAGTATGGCGCTAGCGGGGGGGCCGGCGACAGATACGCAGTATTTT. This rearrangement joins TRBV19 to TRBJ2-3, with 12 nucleotides matching TRBD2. V was clipped by 3 bases and J by 3 bases; unmatched bases: 10. Germline CDR1 is LNHDA and CDR2 is SQIVND (reference sequence). This CDR3 contains 18 residues.